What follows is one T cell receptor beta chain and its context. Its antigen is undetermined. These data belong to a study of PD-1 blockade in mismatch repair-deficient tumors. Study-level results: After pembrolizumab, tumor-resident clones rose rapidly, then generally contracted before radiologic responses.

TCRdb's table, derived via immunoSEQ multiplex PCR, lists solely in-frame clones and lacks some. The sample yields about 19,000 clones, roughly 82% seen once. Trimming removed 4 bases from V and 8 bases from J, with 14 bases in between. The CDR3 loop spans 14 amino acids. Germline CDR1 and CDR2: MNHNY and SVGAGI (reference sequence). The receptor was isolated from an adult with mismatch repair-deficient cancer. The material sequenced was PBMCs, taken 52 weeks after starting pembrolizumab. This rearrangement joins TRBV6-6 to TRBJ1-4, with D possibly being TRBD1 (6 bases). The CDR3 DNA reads TGTGCCAGCAGTTGGACAGTTGGGGGAGAAAAACTGTTTTTT. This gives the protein CASSWTVGGEKLFF.